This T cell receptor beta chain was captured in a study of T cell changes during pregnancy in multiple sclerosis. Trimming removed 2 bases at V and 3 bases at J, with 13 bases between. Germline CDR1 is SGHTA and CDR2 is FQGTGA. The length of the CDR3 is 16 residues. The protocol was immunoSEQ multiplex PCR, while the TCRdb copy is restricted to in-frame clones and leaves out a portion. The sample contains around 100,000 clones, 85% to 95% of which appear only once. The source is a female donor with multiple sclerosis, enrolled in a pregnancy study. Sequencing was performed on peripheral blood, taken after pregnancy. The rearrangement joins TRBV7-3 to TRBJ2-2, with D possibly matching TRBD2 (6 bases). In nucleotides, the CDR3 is TGTGCCAGCAGCTTATCTAGGCGGAGGGACACCGGGGAGCTGTTTTTT. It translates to CASSLSRRRDTGELFF.